These 11 T cell receptor beta chains were all obtained from the same sample, sequenced in a study of T cells in localized non-small cell lung cancer. Assay: immunoSEQ multiplex PCR; the TCRdb copy retains only in-frame clones and omits some. Of around 30,000 clones in the sample, approximately 94% were seen once. This specimen consisted of peripheral blood, obtained before any cancer treatment. These receptors were taken from a woman aged 40-69 years with stage I lung adenocarcinoma.

The CDR3, as DNA: TGTGCCAGCAGTCCGGACAGGGGACTAGCGGGAGCCTACAATGAGCAGTTCTTC. Amino acids: CASSPDRGLAGAYNEQFF. The chain has TRBV7-9 and TRBJ2-1; 14 bases map to TRBD2. The germline V gene has CDR1 SEHNR and CDR2 FQNEAQ (reference sequence). This CDR3 region has 18 residues. The ends lost 6 bases at V and 2 bases at J; junction bases unmatched: 9. The full variable domain, rest sourced from reference TRBV7-9 and TRBJ2-1, is DTGVSQNPRHKITKRGQNVTFRCDPISEHNRLYWYRQTLGQGPEFLTYFQNEAQLEKSRLLSDRFSAERPKGSFSTLEIQRTEQGDSAMYLCASSPDRGLAGAYNEQFFGPGTRLTVL.

The chain carries TRBV6-5 and TRBJ1-1; tentatively, D is TRBD1 (6 bases). This CDR3 is 13 amino acids long. With 6 bases removed from V and 4 bases from J, the gap between germline ends came to 12 bases. Germline V gene data show CDR1 as MNHEY and CDR2 as SVGAGI. CDR3 in DNA: TGTGCCAGCAGGATCACAGGGAGCACTGAAGCTTTCTTT. This gives the protein CASRITGSTEAFF.

J is TRBJ2-7 and V is TRBV2; D not resolved. The CDR3 totals 13 residues. Between the trimmed V and J ends, which lost 4 bases and 3 bases, there was a span of 10 bases. The germline V gene has CDR1 SNHLY and CDR2 FYNNEI. In DNA, the CDR3 is TGTGCCAGCAGTGGGAGCGAGTACTACGAGCAGTACTTC. Amino acid sequence: CASSGSEYYEQYF.

V gene TRBV6-1 combines with J gene TRBJ2-1; D is perhaps TRBD1 (5 bases). V dropped 1 base and J dropped 7 bases, with 11 bases sitting between them. CDR1 MNHNS and CDR2 SASEGT come from the germline V gene. The CDR3 runs 14 residues. CDR3 protein: CASSEERGWNEQFF. CDR3 DNA: TGTGCCAGCAGTGAAGAAAGGGGATGGAATGAGCAGTTCTTC.

The rearrangement links TRBV4-3 to TRBJ2-7; D is undetermined. V gave up 5 bases and J gave up 3 bases, with 14 bases separating them. Germline-derived CDR1 and CDR2 are LGHNA and YSLEER. The CDR3 has 14 residues. CDR3 nucleotides: TGCGCCAGCAGCAGCCAAATCTCCAGCTACGAGCAGTACTTC. It codes for CASSSQISSYEQYF.

The V call is TRBV4-2, the J call TRBJ2-7; tentatively, D is TRBD1 (5 bases). Per germline, CDR1 LGHNA and CDR2 YNFKEQ. The CDR3 is 16 amino acids. Trimming took off 2 bases at V and 2 bases at J, with 16 bases between the two ends. The DNA of the CDR3 is TGTGCCAGCAGCCAATACATGGGGCAAACTACCTACGAGCAGTACTTC. This translates into CASSQYMGQTTYEQYF.

The rearrangement links TRBV19 to TRBJ1-5; D is ambiguous. The ends were cut back, 2 bases at V and 4 bases at J, with 12 bases in the middle. The CDR3 has 15 amino acids. Germline V CDR1 and CDR2: LNHDA, SQIVND (reference sequence). CDR3 coding DNA: TGTGCCAGTAGTATACCCGCAGCAGCTAATCAGCCCCAGCATTTT. This codes for CASSIPAAANQPQHF.

This clone came up a few times. The genes are TRBV10-3 and TRBJ1-2; 7 bases are shared with TRBD1. Germline assignment: CDR1 ENHRY and CDR2 SYGVKD. The V and J ends lost 5 bases and 2 bases, in that order; junction bases with no gene match: 2. CDR3 length: 13 residues. DNA for the CDR3: TGTGCCATCAGTACGACAGGGAACTATGGCTACACCTTC. Translation gives CAISTTGNYGYTF.

The V and J genes are TRBV5-1 and TRBJ1-3, with a possible D match to TRBD1 (5 bases). The CDR3 covers 15 residues. Germline V gene sequence: CDR1 SGHRS, CDR2 YFSETQ. V was pared by 0 bases and J by 4 bases, with 11 bases between. CDR3 sequence reads: CASSLDPGWGNTIYF. In DNA, the CDR3 is TGCGCCAGCAGCTTGGATCCAGGGTGGGGAAACACCATATATTTT.

The chain recombines TRBV6-1 with TRBJ1-6, with D uncertain. The germline gives CDR1 MNHNS, CDR2 SASEGT. The germline V and J ends were trimmed by 2 bases and 7 bases, with 15 bases remaining between them. The CDR3 runs to 16 residues. In nucleotides, the CDR3 is TGTGCCAGCAGTGAAAGTCTCCCGGCAGGCAATTCACCCCTCCACTTT. As protein: CASSESLPAGNSPLHF.

The V call is TRBV5-5, the J call TRBJ1-5, with 10 positions matching TRBD1. There are 16 residues in the CDR3. Germline-derived CDR1 and CDR2 are SGHKS and YYEKEE (reference sequence). V was clipped by 4 bases and J by 4 bases; unmatched bases: 8. CDR3 amino acids: CASSRQGATANQPQHF. The CDR3 DNA reads TGTGCCAGCAGCCGACAGGGGGCCACTGCTAATCAGCCCCAGCATTTT.